One and the same sample provided the 20 T cell receptor beta chains below, sequenced in a study of shared clonotypes between healthy human individuals. Naive CD8 cells lacked CD45RO, underwent positive selection for CCR7 and left out terminally differentiated effector memory CD45RA+ cells. TCRdb keeps only in-frame clones here, not all; method: immunoSEQ multiplex PCR. The sample lists about 1,900,000 clones, about 95% occurring once. Sequencing used naive CD8+ T cells sorted from blood. All receptors derive from a man aged 18 to 29 in good health.

This clone was seen a single time. This chain uses TRBV4-3 with TRBJ2-7; D is unclear. In germline, CDR1 is LGHNA, CDR2 YSLEER. V was pared by 0 bases and J by 5 bases, with 11 bases between. CDR3 length equals 14 residues. The CDR3 here is CASSQDMIADEQYF. CDR3 nucleotide sequence: TGCGCCAGCAGCCAAGATATGATTGCAGACGAGCAGTACTTC.

This rearrangement joins TRBV6-5 to TRBJ2-1; D uncertain. V lost 5 bases to trimming and J lost 4 bases, with 15 bases between them. Germline-derived CDR1 and CDR2 are MNHEY and SVGAGI. CDR3 length: 15 residues. The CDR3 loop is CASSPRVWAYNEQFF. The CDR3 bases are TGTGCCAGCAGTCCTCGAGTATGGGCATACAATGAGCAGTTCTTC.

The chain carries TRBV4-1 and TRBJ1-1, with D perhaps TRBD1 (6 bases). Germline assignment: CDR1 MGHRA and CDR2 YSYEKL. With 3 bases removed from V and 1 base from J, the gap between germline ends came to 12 bases. This CDR3 has 15 amino acids. In nucleotides, the CDR3 is TGCGCCAGCAGCCATGAACCGGGACAGAACACTGAAGCTTTCTTT. This codes for CASSHEPGQNTEAFF.

This clone has just one count. The gene calls are TRBV21-1 and TRBJ2-2. TRBV21-1 is given as a pseudogene. The CDR3 extends over 17 amino acids. This CDR3 is CASSPKSSGVESGELFF. CDR3 sequence (DNA): TGTGCCAGCAGCCCAAAATCTTCAGGAGTTGAATCCGGGGAGCTGTTTTTT.

This sequence joins TRBV7-6 and TRBJ2-5; TRBD2 matches at 15 bases. The CDR3 extends over 16 amino acids. The germline CDR1 and CDR2 sequences are SGHVS and FNYEAQ. J lost 4 bases, V lost 4 bases, and 4 bases had no gene match. CDR3 sequence (DNA): TGTGCCAGCAGCTGGACTAGCGGGAGGGAGGGAGAGACCCAGTACTTC. It translates to CASSWTSGREGETQYF.

The rearrangement links TRBV5-6 to TRBJ2-7; the D is unclear. Germline V lookup: CDR1 SGHDT, CDR2 YYEEEE. The CDR3 covers 12 residues. Deletions cut 3 bases from V and 5 bases from J, with 9 bases between. The CDR3 DNA is TGTGCCAGCAGCTCTCCCAGTAACGAGCAGTACTTC. Its translation is CASSSPSNEQYF.

Turning to this clone: Within the sample, other DNA sequences also encode this same CDR3. The V call is TRBV5-6, the J call TRBJ2-2; D may be TRBD2 (5 bases). V gave up 2 bases and J gave up 5 bases, with 10 bases separating them. Germline values: CDR1 SGHDT, CDR2 YYEEEE. The CDR3 totals 14 residues. This CDR3 reads CASSFGSGTGELFF. CDR3 DNA sequence: TGTGCCAGCAGCTTTGGGTCGGGGACCGGGGAGCTGTTTTTT.

This clone came up once. The chain couples TRBV19 to TRBJ2-7; D is possibly TRBD1 (6 bases). V was trimmed by 3 bases and J by 3 bases, leaving 15 bases between them. The CDR3 is 15 amino acids. CDR1 is LNHDA and CDR2 is SQIVND in the germline V gene (reference sequence). DNA of the CDR3: TGTGCCAGTAGTATCGGTGGGGGCCGAGACTACGAGCAGTACTTC. This gives the protein CASSIGGGRDYEQYF.

The chain couples TRBV18 to TRBJ2-3, with D unclear. Per germline, CDR1 KGHSH and CDR2 LQKENI. The CDR3 is made up of 15 amino acids. The V and J ends lost 3 bases and 3 bases respectively, with 13 bases between them. The CDR3 loop reads CASSPPLEGTDTQYF. The CDR3 DNA follows: TGTGCCAGCTCACCCCCCCTAGAAGGGACAGATACGCAGTATTTT.

The chain is built from TRBV19 and TRBJ1-1; D not certain. Trimming stripped 0 bases from V and 4 bases from J, with 6 bases between. Per the germline V gene, CDR1 is LNHDA and CDR2 is SQIVND (reference sequence). CDR3 size: 13 residues. In DNA, the CDR3 is TGTGCCAGTAGTATAGAAGCGCTCACTGAAGCTTTCTTT. It yields the protein CASSIEALTEAFF.

Note on this clone: This specimen includes other DNA sequences encoding the same CDR3. The chain uses TRBV11-2 and TRBJ2-7; D unresolved. Germline assignment: CDR1 SGHAT and CDR2 FQNNGV. The CDR3 length is 12 residues. Trimming shortened V by 5 bases and J by 2 bases, and 7 bases separated the two germline ends. This CDR3 reads CASSLRPYEQYF. CDR3 sequence (DNA): TGTGCCAGCAGCCTTCGCCCCTACGAGCAGTACTTC.

This sequence joins TRBV28 and TRBJ2-5; 10 bases match TRBD2. V lost 4 bases to trimming and J lost 2 bases; unmatched junction nucleotides: 4. Germline-derived CDR1 and CDR2 are MDHEN and SYDVKM. This CDR3 has 15 amino acids. CDR3 residues: CASSSLAGSQETQYF. The CDR3 DNA follows: TGTGCCAGCAGTTCACTAGCGGGGTCACAAGAGACCCAGTACTTC. The full variable domain, rest sourced from reference TRBV28 and TRBJ2-5, is DVKVTQSSRYLVKRTGEKVFLECVQDMDHENMFWYRQDPGLGLRLIYFSYDVKMKEKGDIPEGYSVSREKKERFSLILESASTNQTSMYLCASSSLAGSQETQYFGPGTRLLVL.

In its sample, this clone was seen once. The CDR3 bases are TGTGCCAGCAGTTACTCCGGGACCCATGAGCAGTTCTTC. It codes for CASSYSGTHEQFF. The chain employs TRBV2 and TRBJ2-1; D tentatively reads TRBD1 or TRBD2 (5 bases each). Germline lookup yields CDR1 SNHLY and CDR2 FYNNEI. Trimming cost V 5 bases and J 8 bases, with 13 bases left between them. This CDR3 region has 13 residues.

V usage is TRBV7-9 and J usage is TRBJ1-1; D is perhaps TRBD1 (5 bases). The CDR3 has 16 amino acids. V lost 2 bases and J 5 bases, leaving 18 bases between the germline ends. CDR1 and CDR2 from the germline V gene are SEHNR and FQNEAQ (reference sequence). CDR3 protein: CASSLTEPWGETEAFF. The DNA of the CDR3 is TGTGCCAGCAGCTTAACAGAGCCCTGGGGGGAGACTGAAGCTTTCTTT.

The rearrangement uses TRBV30 and TRBJ1-3; tentative D call: TRBD1 (6 bases). CDR1 is GTSNPN and CDR2 is SVGIG in the germline V gene (reference sequence). CDR3 size: 15 residues. V shed 3 bases and J shed 4 bases, with 16 bases lying between them. The CDR3 bases are TGTGCCTGGAGAACATACAGGGAGTACGGAAACACCATATATTTT. Encoded protein: CAWRTYREYGNTIYF. Full variable domain (outside the CDR3, taken from reference TRBV30 and TRBJ1-3): SQTIHQWPATLVQPVGSPLSLECTVEGTSNPNLYWYRQAAGRGLQLLFYSVGIGQISSEVPQNLSASRPQDRQFILSSKKLLLSDSGFYLCAWRTYREYGNTIYFGEGSWLTVV.

This clone was counted a single time. Here the CDR3 DNA reads TGCACCAGCAGCCAAGATATCGAAGAAGTGCGGGGGGGATGCACTGAAGCTTTCTTT. Translation: CTSSQDIEEVRGGCTEAFF. This chain uses TRBV1 with TRBJ1-1. TRBV1 corresponds to a pseudogene. The CDR3 runs 19 residues.

The chain has TRBV30 and TRBJ2-2, with D unclear. This CDR3 is 13 amino acids long. Trimming pared 2 bases from V and 4 bases from J, leaving 8 bases between. Germline V gene sequence: CDR1 GTSNPN, CDR2 SVGIG (reference sequence). CDR3 DNA sequence: TGTGCCTGGAGTTCGGGTGTCACCGGGGAGCTGTTTTTT. As protein: CAWSSGVTGELFF.

V usage is TRBV5-4 and J usage is TRBJ2-7, with TRBD1 matching 9 bases. CDR1 and CDR2 (germline): SGHNT, YYREEE (reference sequence). The trim removed 4 bases at V and 0 bases at J, leaving 8 bases unmatched. The CDR3 spans 16 residues. CDR3 nucleotide sequence: TGTGCCAGCAGCGATCTTGGGACAGGGAACTCCTACGAGCAGTACTTC. This sequence encodes CASSDLGTGNSYEQYF.

V is TRBV27 and J is TRBJ2-7; D is possibly TRBD1 (6 bases). CDR1 and CDR2 (germline): MNHEY, SMNVEV (reference sequence). The V end was cut by 7 bases, the J end by 3 bases, with 19 bases between. The CDR3 has 15 residues. The CDR3: CASMENRVPLYEQYF. The CDR3 coding sequence is TGTGCCAGCATGGAGAACAGGGTTCCCCTCTACGAGCAGTACTTC.

The rearrangement links TRBV4-1 to TRBJ2-7; a weak D match, TRBD1 (6 bases). This CDR3 has 14 amino acids. The V end was cut by 1 base, the J end by 6 bases, with 13 bases between. Germline V gene lookup returns CDR1 MGHRA and CDR2 YSYEKL. CDR3 region: CASSQGGGKGEQYF. DNA of the CDR3: TGCGCCAGCAGCCAAGGAGGGGGAAAAGGCGAGCAGTACTTC.